The sequence of this T cell receptor (beta chain) was determined in a study of T cells after somatic rescue of genetic block. TCRdb's copy holds only in-frame clones and misses some; the assay was immunoSEQ multiplex PCR. The data contain 13,000 to 15,000 clones, around 70% of them singletons. The CDR3 totals 15 residues. Germline CDR1 reads SSHAT; CDR2 reads FNYEAQ (reference sequence). V shed 5 bases, J shed 5 bases, and the junction held 9 bases outside the gene matches. The clonotype was recovered from a boy aged 10-17 years. The source material was peripheral blood mononuclear cells (PBMCs). The gene calls are TRBV7-7 and TRBJ2-5; 9 bases are shared with TRBD1. As DNA, the CDR3 is TGTGCCAGCAGCCTGACAGGGGGGAGATACGAGACCCAGTACTTC. Protein sequence: CASSLTGGRYETQYF.